These T cell receptor beta chains were read from a single sample in a study of CD8+ T cells in alopecia areata. The assay was immunoSEQ multiplex PCR, and TCRdb's table has in-frame clones only and misses some. Here the sample spans about 200,000 clones, 64% being singletons. The source was CD4+ T cells sorted from blood, collected at week 4, from a patient treated with tofacitinib. The origin of the receptors is a human donor with alopecia areata. Each CDR3 is given with its conserved first and last residue. Fields, in order: clone size, D gene, J gene, V gene, CDR3 protein, CDR3 DNA. A D gene is named only where the DNA matches it firmly. Not all rows give a size; the values are once, few, many and, for expanded clones, a class.

few,-,TRBJ2-7,TRBV7-2,CASSLGLAKGEQYF,TGTGCCAGCAGCTTGGGACTGGCCAAGGGGGAGCAGTACTTC
-,TRBD1,TRBJ1-1,TRBV6-1,CASSARDSVMNTEAFF,TGTGCCAGCAGTGCCCGGGACAGCGTCATGAACACTGAAGCTTTCTTT
-,-,TRBJ2-7,TRBV7-9,CASRQISSYEQYF,TGTGCCAGCAGACAGATTTCCTCCTACGAGCAGTACTTC
-,TRBD1,TRBJ1-6,TRBV30,CAWDRGNSPLHF,TGTGCCTGGGACAGGGGAAATTCACCCCTCCACTTT
-,TRBD2,TRBJ2-1,TRBV2,CASSLLAGGRSNEQFF,TGTGCCAGCAGTCTACTAGCGGGGGGGCGTTCCAATGAGCAGTTCTTC
-,-,TRBJ1-6,TRBV30,CAWSVVGAPLHF,TGTGCCTGGAGTGTAGTCGGGGCGCCCCTCCACTTT
-,-,TRBJ2-5,TRBV7-2,CASSSGYQETQYF,TGTGCCAGCAGCTCGGGTTACCAAGAGACCCAGTACTTC
-,TRBD1,TRBJ1-4,TRBV29-1,CSVSTGTINEKLFF,TGCAGCGTCTCGACAGGGACGATTAATGAAAAACTGTTTTTT
few,-,TRBJ2-3,TRBV29-1,CSVEEPGEEQYF,TGCAGCGTTGAAGAACCAGGTGAAGAGCAGTATTTT
-,TRBD1,TRBJ1-5,TRBV25-1,CASSEGTGWDQPQHF,TGTGCCAGCAGTGAGGGGACAGGGTGGGATCAGCCCCAGCATTTT
-,-,TRBJ1-1,TRBV12-5,CASGRRGVGSEAFF,TGTGCTAGTGGCCGTCGGGGGGTAGGGTCTGAAGCTTTCTTT
-,-,TRBJ2-7,TRBV5-1,CASSLSAGRTYEQYF,TGCGCCAGCAGCTTATCGGCAGGGAGGACCTACGAGCAGTACTTC
few,-,TRBJ2-3,TRBV5-1,CASSLGTPREDTQYF,TGCGCCAGCAGCTTGGGGACTCCCCGCGAAGATACGCAGTATTTT
-,TRBD1,TRBJ1-4,TRBV30,CAWSLGTVNEKLFF,TGTGCCTGGAGTCTAGGGACAGTGAATGAAAAACTGTTTTTT
-,-,TRBJ1-2,TRBV29-1,CSVEGSRLGGCTF,TGCAGCGTTGAAGGTAGCAGGCTGGGGGGCTGCACCTTC
few,-,TRBJ2-5,TRBV7-7,CASSSDLGSQETQYF,TGTGCTAGCAGCTCCGATCTTGGCAGTCAAGAGACCCAGTACTTC
-,-,TRBJ2-7,TRBV29-1,CSVAHVAEQYF,TGCAGCGTCGCACATGTCGCCGAGCAGTACTTC
-,-,TRBJ1-6,TRBV2,CASRQAYNSPLHF,TGTGCCAGCAGACAGGCCTATAATTCACCCCTCCACTTT
-,-,TRBJ2-7,TRBV7-2,CASSLGQTSSYEQYF,TGTGCCAGCAGCTTAGGGCAGACCAGCTCCTACGAGCAGTACTTC
-,-,TRBJ1-2,TRBV7-2,CASSLGNQNYGYTF,TGTGCCAGCAGCTTAGGAAATCAAAACTATGGCTACACCTTC
once,-,TRBJ2-2,TRBV9,CASSVDWNGELFF,TGTGCCAGCAGCGTAGACTGGAACGGGGAGCTGTTTTTT
-,TRBD2,TRBJ2-5,TRBV15,CATSRDLPSGGETQYF,TGTGCCACCAGCAGAGATCTGCCCAGCGGGGGGGAGACCCAGTACTTC
once,-,TRBJ2-7,TRBV29-1,CSVETGTYEQYF,TGCAGCGTTGAGACCGGGACATACGAGCAGTACTTC
few,-,TRBJ1-2,TRBV25-1,CASSDSGEGYGYTF,TGTGCCAGCAGTGATAGCGGGGAGGGCTATGGCTACACCTTC
-,TRBD2,TRBJ2-1,TRBV25-1,CASSEYGTSGGDEQFF,TGTGCCAGCAGTGAATACGGGACTAGCGGGGGGGATGAGCAGTTCTTC
-,-,TRBJ1-2,TRBV30,CAWGRDTNYGYTF,TGTGCCTGGGGCCGGGATACTAACTATGGCTACACCTTC
few,-,TRBJ2-1,TRBV27,CASRPQTTSYNEQFF,TGTGCCAGCCGACCCCAGACTACAAGCTACAATGAGCAGTTCTTC
-,-,TRBJ2-6,TRBV5-1,CASSGSSASGANVLTF,TGCGCCAGCAGTGGGAGCTCGGCCTCTGGGGCCAACGTCCTGACTTTC